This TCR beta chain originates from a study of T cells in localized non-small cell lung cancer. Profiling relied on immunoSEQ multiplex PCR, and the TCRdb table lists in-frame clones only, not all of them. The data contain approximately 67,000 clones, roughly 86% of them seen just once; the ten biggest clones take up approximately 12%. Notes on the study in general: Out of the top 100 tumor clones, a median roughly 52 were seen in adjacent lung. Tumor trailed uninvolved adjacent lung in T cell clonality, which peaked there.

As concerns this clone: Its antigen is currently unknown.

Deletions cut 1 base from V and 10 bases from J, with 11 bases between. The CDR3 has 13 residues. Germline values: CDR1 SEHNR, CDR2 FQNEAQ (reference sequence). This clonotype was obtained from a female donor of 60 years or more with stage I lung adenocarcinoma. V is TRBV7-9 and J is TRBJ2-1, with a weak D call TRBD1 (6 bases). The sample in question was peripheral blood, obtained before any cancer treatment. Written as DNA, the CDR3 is TGTGCCAGCAGCTTAGTTCAGGGGTCGGAGCAGTTCTTC. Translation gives CASSLVQGSEQFF.